One and the same sample provided the 4 T cell receptor beta chains below, sequenced in a study of T cells in women clearing cervical HPV infection. The data were produced by immunoSEQ multiplex PCR, yet TCRdb's version contains in-frame clones alone and is incomplete. The listing records around 39,000 clones. Sample: blood buffy coat. These receptors all stem from a woman aged 18-70 years with a cervical HPV16 infection that either progressed to CIN3+ or cleared (not recorded which).

A note on this clone: The CDR3 end falls 3 residues outside the read, so it is completed with the germline J gene. The rearrangement links TRBV30 to TRBJ1-2; a weak D match, TRBD1 (5 bases). V lost 1 base and J lost 6, with 18 bases in between. CDR1 GTSNPN and CDR2 SVGIG come from the germline V gene (reference sequence). This CDR3 comprises 15 residues. CDR3: CAWSEVGSGFHGYTF. Partial CDR3 DNA: TGTGCCTGGAGTGAAGTTGGTTCAGGGTTTCATGGC.

Points on this clone: Sequencing ends 3 residues short of the CDR3 end; the germline J gene provides the rest. The rearrangement joins TRBV6-1 to TRBJ2-7; TRBD1 matches 8 bases. Looked up from germline, CDR1 is MNHNS and CDR2 is SASEGT. CDR3 length equals 16 residues. V shed 3 bases, J shed 3 bases, and the junction held 10 bases outside the gene matches. Incomplete CDR3 DNA: TGTGCCAGCAGTGAGCTTCAGGGGGCGGCCTTCTACGAG. Translating gives CASSELQGAAFYE. The full CDR3 protein reads CASSELQGAAFYEQYF.

Of note for this clone: The read finishes 3 residues shy of the CDR3 end, and the germline J gene is used to complete it. V usage is TRBV5-1 and J usage is TRBJ2-3; no clear D gene. The CDR3 loop spans 16 amino acids. In germline, CDR1 is SGHRS, CDR2 YFSETQ. Trimming took 0 bases from V and 5 from J, leaving 16 bases between them. Partial CDR3 DNA: TGCGCCAGCAGCTTGGTTCAGGCAGGAAACAAAGATACG. This codes for CASSLVQAGNKDT. The full CDR3 reads CASSLVQAGNKDTQYF. Together with reference TRBV5-1 and TRBJ2-3, the CDR3 gives the full variable domain: KAGVTQTPRYLIKTRGQQVTLSCSPISGHRSVSWYQQTPGQGLQFLFEYFSETQRNKGNFPGRFSGRQFSNSRSEMNVSTLELGDSALYLCASSLVQAGNKDTQYFGPGTRLTVL.

A word on this clone: The read finishes 3 residues shy of the CDR3 end, and the germline J gene is used to complete it. This chain joins TRBV5-1 and TRBJ1-1, with D perhaps TRBD1 (5 bases). This CDR3 has 16 residues. Trimming left V 1 base short and J 4 bases short, with 17 bases between. Germline V CDR1 and CDR2: SGHRS, YFSETQ. The sequenced part of the CDR3 DNA is TGCGCCAGCAGCTTGCAACCGGGGGTTACAACCACTGAA. As protein: CASSLQPGVTTTE. The whole CDR3 protein is CASSLQPGVTTTEAFF.